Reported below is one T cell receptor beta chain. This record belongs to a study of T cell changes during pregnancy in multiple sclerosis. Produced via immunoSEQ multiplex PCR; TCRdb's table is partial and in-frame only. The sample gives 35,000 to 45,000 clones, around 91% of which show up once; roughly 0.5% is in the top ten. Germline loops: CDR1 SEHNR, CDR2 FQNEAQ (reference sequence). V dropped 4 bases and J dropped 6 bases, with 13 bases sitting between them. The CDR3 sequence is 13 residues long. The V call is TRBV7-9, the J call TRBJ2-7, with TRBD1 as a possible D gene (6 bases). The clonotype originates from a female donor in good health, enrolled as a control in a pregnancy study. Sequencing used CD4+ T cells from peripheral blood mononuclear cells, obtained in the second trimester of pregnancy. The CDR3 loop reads CASSWALRGEQYF. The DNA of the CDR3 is TGTGCCAGCAGCTGGGCACTCAGGGGCGAGCAGTACTTC.